These T cell receptor beta chains were read from a single sample in a study of cytomegalovirus exposure and HLA in healthy donors. Generated by immunoSEQ multiplex PCR, the TCRdb table keeps only in-frame clones and is missing some. This table has 55,000 to 85,000 clones, around 86% appearing once. The sample taken for sequencing was PBMCs. These receptors all stem from a woman in her 30s in good health and CMV-seronegative. The CDR3 runs from the conserved cysteine through the conserved F or W. The D gene is left open where the match is weak. Clone size appears in some rows only: once, few, many, or a class for an expanded clone.

abundance,d_gene,j_gene,v_gene,CDR3aa,CDR3nt
.,.,TRBJ2-1,TRBV4-3,CASSHNSADNEQFF,TGCGCCAGCAGCCACAATAGCGCGGACAATGAGCAGTTCTTC
.,TRBD1,TRBJ2-1,TRBV27,CASSRDRQSSYNEQFF,TGTGCCAGCAGCCGGGACAGGCAAAGCTCCTACAATGAGCAGTTCTTC
.,TRBD1,TRBJ1-1,TRBV10-2,CASRTPGTGETTEAFF,TGCGCCAGCAGGACTCCTGGGACAGGGGAGACCACTGAAGCTTTCTTT
.,TRBD1,TRBJ1-5,TRBV25-1,CASSGQGGNQPQHF,TGTGCCAGCAGTGGACAGGGGGGCAATCAGCCCCAGCATTTT
.,TRBD2,TRBJ2-3,TRBV7-3,CASSSSGTSGSGAQYF,TGTGCCAGCAGCTCCTCCGGGACTAGCGGGAGTGGGGCGCAGTATTTT
.,.,TRBJ2-7,TRBV11-2,CASSLYGQGVSYEQYF,TGTGCCAGCAGCTTATACGGACAAGGGGTATCCTACGAGCAGTACTTC
.,TRBD1,TRBJ2-7,TRBV5-5,CASSLWAGGSYEQYF,TGTGCCAGCAGCTTGTGGGCAGGGGGCTCCTACGAGCAGTACTTC
.,TRBD2,TRBJ2-1,TRBV5-4,CASSSLAGAYNEQFF,TGTGCCAGCAGCTCGTTAGCGGGAGCCTACAATGAGCAGTTCTTC
.,.,TRBJ2-7,TRBV29-1,CSVVETPSYEQYF,TGCAGCGTTGTTGAGACTCCCTCCTACGAGCAGTACTTC
.,.,TRBJ1-1,TRBV11-3,CASSRQNTEAFF,TGTGCCAGCAGCCGACAGAACACTGAAGCTTTCTTT
.,TRBD1,TRBJ2-3,TRBV6-1,CASSPMTGPDTQYF,TGTGCCAGCAGTCCCATGACAGGGCCAGATACGCAGTATTTT
.,.,TRBJ2-1,TRBV4-2,CASSQLAGSVDEQFF,TGTGCCAGCAGCCAATTGGCGGGATCGGTGGATGAGCAGTTCTTC
.,TRBD1,TRBJ1-2,TRBV7-9,CASSQWTGDYGYTF,TGTGCCAGCAGCCAATGGACAGGGGACTATGGCTACACCTTC
.,TRBD1,TRBJ2-5,TRBV19,CASSRTGGETQYF,TGTGCCAGTAGTCGGACAGGGGGGGAGACCCAGTACTTC
.,TRBD2,TRBJ2-3,TRBV30,CAWSARCGAGDPQYF,TGTGCCTGGAGTGCCCGCTGCGGGGCGGGGGATCCGCAGTATTTT
.,TRBD2,TRBJ2-1,TRBV7-9,CASSLVILADYNEQFF,TGTGCCAGCAGCTTAGTCATCCTAGCGGACTACAATGAGCAGTTCTTC
.,TRBD2,TRBJ2-3,TRBV4-1,CASSQGGGRGRVTDTQYF,TGCGCCAGCAGCCAAGGTGGGGGTCGCGGGAGGGTAACAGATACGCAGTATTTT
.,TRBD1,TRBJ2-4,TRBV2,CASSDLQGEEYIQYF,TGTGCCAGCAGTGACTTACAGGGGGAAGAGTACATTCAGTACTTC
.,TRBD1,TRBJ2-5,TRBV7-2,CASSLETGGGETQYF,TGTGCCAGCAGCTTAGAGACAGGGGGAGGGGAGACCCAGTACTTC
.,.,TRBJ2-1,TRBV9,CASSHRIEAEDYNEQFF,TGTGCCAGCAGTCATAGAATCGAAGCGGAAGATTACAATGAGCAGTTCTTC
.,TRBD1,TRBJ2-7,TRBV6-1,CASRTGGLDEQYF,TGTGCCAGCAGAACAGGGGGCCTCGACGAGCAGTACTTC
.,.,TRBJ1-4,TRBV2,CASSEGGAQAGKLFF,TGTGCCAGCAGTGAGGGGGGGGCCCAGGCCGGAAAACTGTTTTTT
.,.,TRBJ2-5,TRBV5-1,CASSSNTGSQETQYF,TGCGCCAGCAGCTCGAATACAGGGTCCCAAGAGACCCAGTACTTC
.,.,TRBJ2-2,TRBV11-3,CASSLDRGATGELFF,TGTGCCAGCAGCTTAGACAGGGGTGCCACCGGGGAGCTGTTTTTT
.,TRBD1,TRBJ1-6,TRBV5-6,CASSLTQGDSPLHF,TGTGCCAGCAGCTTGACTCAGGGGGACTCACCCCTCCACTTT
.,.,TRBJ1-2,TRBV6-6,CASSYSRSRGGGGYTF,TGTGCCAGCAGTTACTCCCGTAGCAGGGGCGGGGGAGGCTACACCTTC
once,TRBD1,TRBJ1-2,TRBV7-9,CASSEPGGGNYGYTF,TGTGCCAGCAGCGAGCCAGGGGGCGGTAACTATGGCTACACCTTC
few,TRBD2,TRBJ2-3,TRBV5-4,CASSLTGRAGDTQYF,TGTGCCAGCAGCCTCACGGGGAGGGCAGGGGATACGCAGTATTTT
.,TRBD1,TRBJ1-4,TRBV29-1,CSVDLGTGDEKLFF,TGCAGCGTTGACCTCGGGACAGGGGATGAAAAACTGTTTTTT
.,.,TRBJ1-5,TRBV5-6,CASSLGRNQPQHF,TGTGCCAGCAGCTTGGGCAGAAATCAGCCCCAGCATTTT
once,.,TRBJ2-2,TRBV6-5,CASSYPPGGTGELFF,TGTGCCAGCAGTTACCCCCCCGGGGGCACCGGGGAGCTGTTTTTT
.,.,TRBJ2-3,TRBV5-6,CASSFPGSGSTDTQYF,TGTGCCAGCAGCTTTCCGGGTAGCGGAAGCACAGATACGCAGTATTTT